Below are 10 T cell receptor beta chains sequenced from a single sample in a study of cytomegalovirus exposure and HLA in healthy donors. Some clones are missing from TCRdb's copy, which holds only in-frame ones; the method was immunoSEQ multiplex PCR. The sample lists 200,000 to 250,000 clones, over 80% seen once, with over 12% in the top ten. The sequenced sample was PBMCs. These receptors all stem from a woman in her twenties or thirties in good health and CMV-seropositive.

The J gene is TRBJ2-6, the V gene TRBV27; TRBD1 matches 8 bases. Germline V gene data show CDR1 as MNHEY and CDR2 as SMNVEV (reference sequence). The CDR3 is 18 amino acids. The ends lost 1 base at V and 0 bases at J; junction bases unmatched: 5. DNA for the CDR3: TGTGCCAGCAGTTTATGGACAGGGTCTCTCTCTGGGGCCAACGTCCTGACTTTC. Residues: CASSLWTGSLSGANVLTF.

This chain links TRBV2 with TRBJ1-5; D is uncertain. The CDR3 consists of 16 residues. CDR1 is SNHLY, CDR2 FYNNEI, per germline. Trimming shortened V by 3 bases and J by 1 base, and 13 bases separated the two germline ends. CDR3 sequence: CASSELVGFSNQPQHF. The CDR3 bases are TGTGCCAGCAGTGAGTTGGTGGGTTTCAGCAATCAGCCCCAGCATTTT.

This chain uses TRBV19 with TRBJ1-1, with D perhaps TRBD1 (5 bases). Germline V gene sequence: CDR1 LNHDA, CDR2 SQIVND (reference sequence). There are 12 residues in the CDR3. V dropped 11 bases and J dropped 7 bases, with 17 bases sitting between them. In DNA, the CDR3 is TGTGCCCGCGGGGCAGAACCCTTTGAAGCTTTCTTT. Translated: CARGAEPFEAFF.

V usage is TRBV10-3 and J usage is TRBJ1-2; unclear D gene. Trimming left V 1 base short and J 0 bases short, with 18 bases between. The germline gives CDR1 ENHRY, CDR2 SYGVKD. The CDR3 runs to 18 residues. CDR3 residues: CAISEFPAPGRANYGYTF. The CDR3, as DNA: TGTGCCATCAGTGAGTTCCCCGCCCCTGGGAGAGCTAACTATGGCTACACCTTC.

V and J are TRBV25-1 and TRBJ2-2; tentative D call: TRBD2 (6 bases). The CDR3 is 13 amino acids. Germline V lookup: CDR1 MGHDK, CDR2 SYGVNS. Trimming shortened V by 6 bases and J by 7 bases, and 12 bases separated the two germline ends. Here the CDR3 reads CASRRELVGELFF. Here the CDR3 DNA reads TGTGCCAGCAGACGGGAGTTGGTCGGGGAGCTGTTTTTT.

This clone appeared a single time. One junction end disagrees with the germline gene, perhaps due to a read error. The CDR3 protein is CASTGQISLF. DNA for the CDR3: TGTGCCAGCACTGGACAGATCTCGCTCTTC. J is TRBJ2-1 and V is TRBV2, with D tentatively TRBD1 (6 bases). Per germline, CDR1 SNHLY and CDR2 FYNNEI. The CDR3 is made up of 10 amino acids. Variable domain in full (rest from reference TRBV2 and TRBJ2-1): EPEVTQTPSHQVTQMGQEVILRCVPISNHLYFYWYRQILGQKVEFLVSFYNNEISEKSEIFDDQFSVERPDGSNFTLKIRSTKLEDSAMYFCASTGQISLFGPGTRLTVL.

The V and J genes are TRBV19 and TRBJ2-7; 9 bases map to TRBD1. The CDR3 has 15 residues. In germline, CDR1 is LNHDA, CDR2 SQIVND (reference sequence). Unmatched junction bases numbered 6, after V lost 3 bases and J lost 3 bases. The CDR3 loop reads CASSMPGQGIYEQYF. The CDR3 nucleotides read TGTGCCAGTAGTATGCCGGGACAGGGTATCTACGAGCAGTACTTC. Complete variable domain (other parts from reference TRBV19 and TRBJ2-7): DGGITQSPKYLFRKEGQNVTLSCEQNLNHDAMYWYRQDPGQGLRLIYYSQIVNDFQKGDIAEGYSVSREKKESFPLTVTSAQKNPTAFYLCASSMPGQGIYEQYFGPGTRLTVT.

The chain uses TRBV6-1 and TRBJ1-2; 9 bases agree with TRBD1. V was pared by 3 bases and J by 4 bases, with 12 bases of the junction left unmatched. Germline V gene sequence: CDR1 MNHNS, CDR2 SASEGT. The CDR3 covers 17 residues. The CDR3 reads CASSDYPGQGNSYGYTF. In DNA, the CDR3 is TGTGCCAGCAGTGACTACCCGGGACAGGGTAACAGCTATGGCTACACCTTC.

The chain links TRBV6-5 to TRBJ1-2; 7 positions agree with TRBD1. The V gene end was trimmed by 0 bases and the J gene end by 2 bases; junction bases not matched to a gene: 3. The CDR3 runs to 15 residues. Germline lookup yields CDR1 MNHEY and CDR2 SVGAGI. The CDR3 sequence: CASSYSTGANYGYTF. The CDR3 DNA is TGTGCCAGCAGTTACTCAACAGGGGCAAACTATGGCTACACCTTC.

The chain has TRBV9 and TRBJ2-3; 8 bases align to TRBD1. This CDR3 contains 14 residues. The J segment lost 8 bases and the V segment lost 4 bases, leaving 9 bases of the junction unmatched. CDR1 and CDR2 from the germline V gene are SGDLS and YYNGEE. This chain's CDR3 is CASSTGQGVGTQYF. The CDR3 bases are TGTGCCAGCAGCACCGGACAGGGCGTTGGTACGCAGTATTTT.